This T cell receptor (beta chain) was captured by sequencing in a study of shared clonotypes between healthy human individuals. Whole-study context: The people who gave samples were a couple of women and a few men aged 18 to 49. CD4 naive cells filled three plates per donor, CD4 memory three, CD8 naive two and CD8 memory one.

Comments on this clone: Antigen: not known.

Findings of the study overall: Despite large depth, rarefaction showed incomplete sorted-subset sequencing.

Here immunoSEQ multiplex PCR was the method, and the copy in TCRdb shows in-frame clones only, minus some. The sample has 2.3 million or so clones, 90% to 95% seen once. V was clipped by 4 bases and J by 4 bases; unmatched bases: 6. The germline CDR1 and CDR2 sequences are SNHLY and FYNNEI. The CDR3 has 14 amino acids. The chain uses TRBV2 and TRBJ1-2; 7 bases map to TRBD1. The TCR originated in a man in his late teens or twenties in good health. Some clones in this sample may be carry-over from other donors' samples. The sequenced sample was naive CD4+ T cells from PBMCs. Subset indicated: CD45RA+ positively selected. CDR3 nucleotides: TGTGCCAGCAGTGCTACAGGGGCTGGCTATGGCTACACCTTC. It specifies CASSATGAGYGYTF. Using reference TRBV2 and TRBJ1-2 for the parts outside the CDR3, the full variable domain is EPEVTQTPSHQVTQMGQEVILRCVPISNHLYFYWYRQILGQKVEFLVSFYNNEISEKSEIFDDQFSVERPDGSNFTLKIRSTKLEDSAMYFCASSATGAGYGYTFGSGTRLTVV.